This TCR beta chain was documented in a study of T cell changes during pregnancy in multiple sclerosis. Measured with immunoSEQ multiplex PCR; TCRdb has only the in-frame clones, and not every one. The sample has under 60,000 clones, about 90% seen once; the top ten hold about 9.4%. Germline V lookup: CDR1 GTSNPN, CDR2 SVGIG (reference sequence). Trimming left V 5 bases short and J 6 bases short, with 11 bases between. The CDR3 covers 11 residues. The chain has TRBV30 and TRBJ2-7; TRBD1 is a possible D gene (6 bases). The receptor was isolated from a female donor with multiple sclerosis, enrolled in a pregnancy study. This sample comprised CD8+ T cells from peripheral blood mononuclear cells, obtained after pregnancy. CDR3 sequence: CAWGLGAEQYF. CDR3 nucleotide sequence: TGTGCCTGGGGCTTGGGGGCCGAGCAGTACTTC.